Each of the 18 T cell receptor beta chains below was sequenced from the same sample in a study of T cell responses to AZD1222 COVID-19 vaccine. Sequenced by immunoSEQ multiplex PCR; TCRdb stores in-frame clones only, minus some. Seen here are 150,000 to 180,000 clones, roughly nine tenths observed once, and the top ten hold approximately 19%. The source was peripheral blood, collected on day 0 of AZD1222 vaccination. These receptors were obtained from an adult in good health.

The rearrangement joins TRBV9 to TRBJ2-7; 9 nucleotides match TRBD2. The CDR3 extends over 16 amino acids. Germline V lookup: CDR1 SGDLS, CDR2 YYNGEE. V shed 3 bases and J 5 bases; nucleotides not matched to a gene: 12. The CDR3 coding sequence is TGTGCCAGCAGCGAGCGCTTTAGCGGGAGTCGGAACGAGCAGTACTTC. Translating gives CASSERFSGSRNEQYF.

The rearrangement joins TRBV10-3 to TRBJ1-5, with no clear D. With 3 bases removed from V and 3 bases from J, the gap between germline ends came to 12 bases. Germline CDR1 ENHRY, CDR2 SYGVKD. The CDR3 runs to 15 residues. CDR3 loop: CAISDQLGPNQPQHF. CDR3 nucleotides: TGTGCCATCAGTGACCAATTAGGACCCAATCAGCCCCAGCATTTT.

The gene calls are TRBV5-1 and TRBJ2-7, with unresolved D. Germline V gives CDR1 SGHRS, CDR2 YFSETQ. V lost 0 bases and J lost 2, with 12 bases in between. This CDR3 spans 15 amino acids. This CDR3 reads CASSLEGWVAYEQYF. The CDR3 region has the DNA TGCGCCAGCAGCTTGGAGGGCTGGGTCGCCTACGAGCAGTACTTC. Drawing the rest from reference TRBV5-1 and TRBJ2-7, the complete variable domain is KAGVTQTPRYLIKTRGQQVTLSCSPISGHRSVSWYQQTPGQGLQFLFEYFSETQRNKGNFPGRFSGRQFSNSRSEMNVSTLELGDSALYLCASSLEGWVAYEQYFGPGTRLTVT.

V gene TRBV10-3 combines with J gene TRBJ1-3, with 8 positions matching TRBD1. CDR1 and CDR2 from the germline V gene are ENHRY and SYGVKD. The CDR3 totals 12 residues. V was clipped by 11 bases and J by 5 bases; unmatched bases: 5. Here the CDR3 DNA reads TGTGCCCCAGGGGGCGGACGAAACACCATATATTTT. As protein: CAPGGGRNTIYF.

The chain joins TRBV7-8 to TRBJ1-2, with 11 nucleotides matching TRBD1. V trimming: 5 bases; J trimming: 2 bases; junction bases outside the gene matches: 7. Germline V gives CDR1 SGHVS, CDR2 FQNEAQ. The CDR3 totals 16 residues. CDR3 region: CASSPSRDRGNYGYTF. As DNA, the CDR3 is TGTGCCAGCAGCCCGAGCAGGGACAGGGGGAACTATGGCTACACCTTC.

The chain employs TRBV2 and TRBJ1-5; no definite D call. V was clipped by 1 base and J by 5 bases, with 9 bases between them. The CDR3 covers 14 residues. The germline V gene encodes CDR1 SNHLY and CDR2 FYNNEI. The CDR3 sequence: CASSEDSDYQPQHF. Here the CDR3 DNA reads TGTGCCAGCAGTGAAGATTCTGATTATCAGCCCCAGCATTTT.

This sequence joins TRBV7-9 and TRBJ2-7; D gene unclear. The ends were cut back, 1 base at V and 0 bases at J, with 10 bases in the middle. Germline assignment: CDR1 SEHNR and CDR2 FQNEAQ (reference sequence). The CDR3 is 15 residues long. CDR3: CASSLEGSFSYEQYF. Written as DNA, the CDR3 is TGTGCCAGCAGCTTAGAGGGCAGCTTCTCCTACGAGCAGTACTTC.

The chain has TRBV3-1 (or the pseudogene TRBV3-2) and TRBJ1-2, with 10 positions matching TRBD1. The length of the CDR3 is 15 residues. Germline assignment: CDR1 LGHDT and CDR2 YNNKEL (reference sequence). V gave up 1 base and J gave up 8 bases; unmatched junction bases: 7. The CDR3 protein is CASSQADRGRAGYTF. CDR3 nucleotides: TGTGCCAGCAGCCAAGCTGACAGGGGGCGTGCGGGCTACACCTTC.

The chain joins TRBV28 to TRBJ1-2; a possible D gene is TRBD1 (5 bases). The CDR3 is 13 residues long. The germline V and J ends were trimmed by 6 bases and 5 bases, with 13 bases remaining between them. The germline CDR1 and CDR2 sequences are MDHEN and SYDVKM. The CDR3: CASRQSGMYGYTF. Written as DNA, the CDR3 is TGTGCCAGCAGACAGTCAGGGATGTATGGCTACACCTTC.

This rearrangement joins TRBV6-5 to TRBJ1-4; D is possibly TRBD1 (5 bases). The germline gives CDR1 MNHEY, CDR2 SVGAGI. Trimming shortened V by 6 bases and J by 3 bases, and 11 bases separated the two germline ends. The CDR3 is 14 residues long. CDR3 in amino acids: CASRIGGANEKLFF. The DNA for the CDR3 is TGTGCCAGCAGGATTGGAGGGGCTAATGAAAAACTGTTTTTT.

V gene TRBV6-1 combines with J gene TRBJ2-2, with 10 bases fitting TRBD1. This CDR3 region has 14 residues. CDR1 is MNHNS, CDR2 SASEGT, per germline. Germline trimming cut 8 bases from V and 6 bases from J; bases unmatched to any gene: 6. The CDR3 bases are TGTGCCAGCTCCGGGACAGGGGTTGCCGGGGAGCTGTTTTTT. It codes for CASSGTGVAGELFF.

The genes are TRBV7-2 and TRBJ1-1, with D hard to call. Germline assignment: CDR1 SGHTA and CDR2 FQGNSA. Trimming cost V 0 bases and J 2 bases, with 4 bases left between them. The CDR3 sequence is 13 residues long. The CDR3 region has the DNA TGTGCCAGCAGCTTAGCGATCAACACTGAAGCTTTCTTT. It specifies CASSLAINTEAFF. Combining the CDR3 with reference TRBV7-2 and TRBJ1-1 gives the whole variable domain GAGVSQSPSNKVTEKGKDVELRCDPISGHTALYWYRQSLGQGLEFLIYFQGNSAPDKSGLPSDRFSAERTGGSVSTLTIQRTQQEDSAVYLCASSLAINTEAFFGQGTRLTVV.

The chain couples TRBV5-6 to TRBJ1-2; D gene ambiguous. The CDR3 covers 13 residues. Germline V lookup: CDR1 SGHDT, CDR2 YYEEEE. V gave up 0 bases and J gave up 4 bases, with 7 bases separating them. The DNA for the CDR3 is TGTGCCAGCAGCTTGGGGACTACCTATGGCTACACCTTC. This gives the protein CASSLGTTYGYTF. Using reference TRBV5-6 and TRBJ1-2 for the parts outside the CDR3, the full variable domain is DAGVTQSPTHLIKTRGQQVTLRCSPKSGHDTVSWYQQALGQGPQFIFQYYEEEERQRGNFPDRFSGHQFPNYSSELNVNALLLGDSALYLCASSLGTTYGYTFGSGTRLTVV.

V and J are TRBV3-1 (or the pseudogene TRBV3-2) and TRBJ2-3, with D maybe TRBD1 (7 bases). The ends were cut back, 1 base at V and 5 bases at J, with 13 bases in the middle. Germline assignment: CDR1 LGHDT and CDR2 YNNKEL (reference sequence). This CDR3 is built from 15 residues. CDR3 DNA: TGTGCCAGCAGCCAAGGGAGGAGGGGGCAAGATACGCAGTATTTT. The encoded protein is CASSQGRRGQDTQYF.

The J gene is TRBJ1-1, the V gene TRBV7-9, with D maybe TRBD1 (6 bases). Germline V gives CDR1 SEHNR, CDR2 FQNEAQ (reference sequence). The CDR3 runs to 15 residues. V was trimmed by 6 bases and J by 2 bases, leaving 16 bases between them. The CDR3 reads CASSSRQATNTEAFF. As DNA, the CDR3 is TGTGCCAGCAGTTCCCGACAGGCAACTAACACTGAAGCTTTCTTT.

This clone is termed medium-sized. The chain recombines TRBV27 with TRBJ1-2; 8 nucleotides align to TRBD1. CDR3 size: 14 residues. CDR1 is MNHEY and CDR2 is SMNVEV in the germline V gene (reference sequence). The V gene end was trimmed by 5 bases and the J gene end by 2 bases; junction bases not matched to a gene: 4. Here the CDR3 reads CASSTQGANYGYTF. The CDR3 DNA is TGTGCCAGCAGTACCCAGGGGGCGAACTATGGCTACACCTTC.

The chain carries TRBV27 and TRBJ1-1, with D possibly TRBD1 on 5 matching bases. Germline V gene lookup returns CDR1 MNHEY and CDR2 SMNVEV (reference sequence). V gave up 2 bases and J gave up 5 bases, with 12 bases separating them. The CDR3 has 14 residues. The CDR3 here is CASSLTGGPTEAFF. CDR3 in DNA: TGTGCCAGCAGTTTAACGGGGGGACCAACTGAAGCTTTCTTT.

This chain links TRBV7-2 with TRBJ1-2; D is uncertain. CDR3 length equals 14 residues. V was pared by 4 bases and J by 3 bases, with 12 bases between. Germline CDR1 is SGHTA and CDR2 is FQGNSA. As DNA, the CDR3 is TGTGCCAGCAGCTACCGAAATGGGGACTATGGCTACACCTTC. Translating it yields CASSYRNGDYGYTF.